This TCR beta chain derives from a study of T cells in women clearing cervical HPV infection. Study-wide results and limits: CIN3+ cases had significantly higher TCR richness than controls; evenness did not differ.

Germline values: CDR1 SGHAT, CDR2 FQNNGV. Losses at the gene ends were 7 bases for V and 5 bases for J; bases not matched to a gene: 9. This CDR3 comprises 14 residues. As concerns this clone: What it binds is not known. The CDR3 goes on 3 residues after the read ends, and that part is filled in from the germline J gene.

TCRdb keeps only in-frame clones here, not all; method: immunoSEQ multiplex PCR. Its clone listing holds 30,000 to 35,000 clones. The TCR was taken from a woman between 18 and 75 years old with a cervical HPV16 infection that either progressed to CIN3+ or cleared (not recorded which). The sample comprised blood buffy coat. The chain is built from TRBV11-2 and TRBJ2-5; 8 nucleotides line up with TRBD2. The CDR3 DNA, read in part, is TGTGCCAGCAACCCTACGGGGGGGGTGGAGACC. As protein: CASNPTGGVET. The full CDR3 protein reads CASNPTGGVETQYF.